These 5 T cell receptor beta chains originate from one sample sequenced in a study of T-cell reconstitution after alpha-beta-depleted transplantation in children. Unique molecular identifiers were built into the TCRbeta library. TCRdb processed the PCR reads anew with MiXCR; each CDR3 protein has one entry. The sample consists of some 490,000 distinct CDR3 sequences, about an eighth of them appearing once. The sample here was PBMCs from the stem cell graft donor, taken from the stem cell graft. The receptors shown here come from a human donor who donated a stem cell graft to a child with combined immunodeficiency.

This clonotype was detected ten times or more. This rearrangement joins TRBV27 to TRBJ2-7; D remains unclear. CDR3 length: 12 residues. Germline V gene sequence: CDR1 MNHEY, CDR2 SMNVEV (reference sequence). V shed 0 bases and J shed 7 bases, with 7 bases lying between them. CDR3 amino acids: CASSLSGSEQYF. CDR3 bases: TGTGCCAGCAGTTTATCGGGGTCTGAGCAGTACTTC.

This clonotype was seen more than once but under ten times. The CDR3 sequence is CASSQSRPLITDYGYTF. CDR3 DNA: TGTGCCAGCAGCCAGAGTCGCCCCCTTATAACGGACTATGGCTACACCTTC. The V gene is TRBV28, the J gene TRBJ1-2; D not certain. CDR1 and CDR2 (germline): MDHEN, SYDVKM. There are 17 residues in the CDR3. The ends were cut back, 6 bases at V and 3 bases at J, with 23 bases in the middle.

This clonotype was seen ten or more times. The rearrangement links TRBV20-1 to TRBJ2-5, with D unclear. Trimming took 3 bases from V and 1 from J, leaving 12 bases between them. This CDR3 region has 14 residues. The germline V gene has CDR1 DFQATT and CDR2 SNEGSKA (reference sequence). The CDR3 spells CSARGGSFQETQYF. As DNA, the CDR3 is TGCAGTGCTAGGGGCGGCTCTTTCCAAGAGACCCAGTACTTC.

The chain carries TRBV12-3 or TRBV12-4 and TRBJ2-5; D not certain. Trimming left V 5 bases short and J 1 base short, with 11 bases between. This CDR3 region has 14 residues. CDR3 loop: CASSTGRLQETQYF. CDR3 sequence (DNA): TGTGCCAGCAGTACCGGGCGGCTCCAAGAGACCCAGTACTTC.

The chain employs TRBV7-9 and TRBJ2-5; D gene ambiguous. CDR3 length: 13 residues. CDR1 is SEHNR, CDR2 FQNEAQ, per germline (reference sequence). Trimming stripped 0 bases from V and 5 bases from J, with 7 bases between. The chain's CDR3 is CASSLAAAETQYF. For the CDR3, the DNA is TGTGCCAGCAGCTTAGCGGCGGCGGAGACCCAGTACTTC.